The rows below give T cell receptor beta chains drawn from one sample of a study of radiotherapy plus CTLA-4 blockade in lung cancer. Only in-frame clones appear in the TCRdb table, and some are missing; sequencing was by immunoSEQ multiplex PCR. The table lists about 88,000 clones, 72% of them singletons. The sequenced sample was peripheral blood, obtained from a patient treated with radiotherapy plus ipilimumab. The origin of the receptors is a human donor with non-small cell lung cancer that progressed on radiotherapy plus ipilimumab. Each CDR3 is given with its conserved first and last residue. A D gene is named only where the DNA matches it firmly. A clone size is listed for some rows: how often the clone was seen (once, few, many), or a class if it is expanded.

CDR3 protein,CDR3 DNA,J gene,D gene,V gene,clone size
CASSLAGSDTQYF,TGTGCCAGCAGCTTAGCGGGCTCAGATACGCAGTATTTT,TRBJ2-3,.,TRBV7-2,once
CASSVVGGSSYNEQFF,TGTGCCAGCAGCGTAGTAGGGGGGAGCTCCTACAATGAGCAGTTCTTC,TRBJ2-1,.,TRBV9,few
CASSQSGLAHTGELFF,TGCGCCAGCAGCCAATCGGGACTAGCACACACCGGGGAGCTGTTTTTT,TRBJ2-2,TRBD2,TRBV4-3,medium-sized
CASSDSQGVGSGYTF,TGTGCCAGCAGTGACTCGCAGGGGGTCGGGAGTGGCTACACCTTC,TRBJ1-2,TRBD1,TRBV2,.
CSGRGQNEKLFF,TGCAGCGGCAGGGGGCAAAATGAAAAACTGTTTTTT,TRBJ1-4,TRBD1,TRBV29-1,.
CASSGRDRGQFF,TGTGCCAGCAGCGGTCGGGACAGGGGGCAGTTCTTC,TRBJ2-1,TRBD1,TRBV7-9,.
CASSIAAGTGFSYEQYF,TGTGCCAGTAGTATAGCCGCCGGGACAGGGTTCTCCTACGAGCAGTACTTC,TRBJ2-7,TRBD1,TRBV19,.
CASSLAPSGEETQYF,TGCGCCAGCAGCTTGGCCCCCTCAGGGGAAGAGACCCAGTACTTC,TRBJ2-5,.,TRBV5-1,.
CASSFGGTSGQETQYF,TGTGCCAGCAGTTTTGGAGGGACTAGCGGACAAGAGACCCAGTACTTC,TRBJ2-5,TRBD2,TRBV27,.
CASSSRGGEYNEQFF,TGTGCCAGCTCGTCGAGGGGGGGCGAGTACAATGAGCAGTTCTTC,TRBJ2-1,.,TRBV18,.
CASSRIRGQNTEAFF,TGTGCCAGCAGCAGAATCCGTGGGCAGAACACTGAAGCTTTCTTT,TRBJ1-1,.,TRBV7-9,.
CASSYELNTEAFF,TGTGCCAGCAGTTACGAATTGAACACTGAAGCTTTCTTT,TRBJ1-1,.,TRBV6-5,.
CASSYSTGFTDTQYF,TGTGCCAGCAGTTACTCGACGGGATTTACAGATACGCAGTATTTT,TRBJ2-3,.,TRBV6-5,.
CASSLAEGSSYNEQFF,TGTGCCAGCAGCTTAGCGGAGGGGAGCTCCTACAATGAGCAGTTCTTC,TRBJ2-1,.,TRBV28,.
CASSVESGYGYTF,TGTGCCAGCAGCGTAGAGTCAGGTTATGGCTACACCTTC,TRBJ1-2,.,TRBV9,once
CASSGQGSGSPLHF,TGTGCCAGCTCAGGACAGGGGTCGGGTTCACCCCTCCACTTT,TRBJ1-6,TRBD1,TRBV18,.
CASSYSSQGRAYF,TGTGCCAGCAGTTATTCCTCCCAGGGAAGGGCGTATTTT,TRBJ2-3,.,TRBV6-1,.
CAWSPGGSKLFF,TGTGCCTGGAGTCCGGGGGGGAGTAAACTGTTTTTT,TRBJ1-4,.,TRBV30,once
CASSSGAGETQYF,TGCGCCAGCAGCTCAGGGGCCGGGGAGACCCAGTACTTC,TRBJ2-5,.,TRBV5-1,few
CASKIQGRSNQPQHF,TGTGCCAGCAAGATACAGGGGCGAAGCAATCAGCCCCAGCATTTT,TRBJ1-5,TRBD1,TRBV6-5,.
CASSTGPEAFF,TGCGCCAGCAGCACCGGGCCTGAAGCTTTCTTT,TRBJ1-1,.,TRBV10-2,.
CASSYAQGGWFF,TGTGCCAGCAGTTATGCACAGGGCGGTTGGTTCTTC,TRBJ2-1,.,TRBV6-5,.
CASIRDRGPYEQYF,TGTGCCAGCATCCGGGACAGGGGACCCTACGAGCAGTACTTC,TRBJ2-7,TRBD1,TRBV2,.
CASSLWTGTNEQFF,TGTGCCAGCAGTTTATGGACAGGGACCAATGAGCAGTTCTTC,TRBJ2-1,TRBD1,TRBV28,many
CASSYKVAAYEQYF,TGTGCCAGCAGCTATAAGGTAGCAGCATACGAGCAGTACTTC,TRBJ2-7,.,TRBV5-5,.